The 5 T cell receptor beta chains listed next were all sequenced from one sample in a study of early T cells in non-severe SARS-CoV-2 infection (dated by TCRdb to the early 2020s). The protocol used for the library was 5' RACE. TCRdb names NextSeq 500 as the instrument used. The public sequencing data were trimmed at Q25 with fastp and processed into clonotypes with MiXCR by TCRdb, which kept only in-frame beta chains. When rows share a CDR3 protein, they turn into one entry using the most common DNA and genes. Across this sample there are about 110,000 distinct CDR3 sequences, with 9.5% to 13% seen only once. 2.5% to 4% of the sample is held by the ten biggest clonotypes. Input material: whole blood. These receptor sequences come from an adult who was a healthcare worker with PCR-confirmed SARS-CoV-2 infection or an uninfected control (not recorded which).

Comments on this clonotype: The junction shows a germline mismatch at one end, possibly a read error. In DNA form, the CDR3 reads TGTGCCTGGAGTGGCACCCTAGCGGTCACCGGGGAGCCGTTTTTT. The encoded protein is CAWSGTLAVTGEPFF. The chain has TRBV30 and TRBJ2-2, with 7 bases identical to TRBD2. In germline, CDR1 is GTSNPN, CDR2 SVGIG (reference sequence). CDR3 length equals 15 residues. Variable domain in full (rest from reference TRBV30 and TRBJ2-2): SQTIHQWPATLVQPVGSPLSLECTVEGTSNPNLYWYRQAAGRGLQLLFYSVGIGQISSEVPQNLSASRPQDRQFILSSKKLLLSDSGFYLCAWSGTLAVTGEPFFGEGSRLTVL.

This clonotype was found a few times. The J gene is TRBJ2-2, the V gene TRBV7-3; D is possibly TRBD2 (5 bases). CDR1 is SGHTA and CDR2 is FQGTGA in the germline V gene. The CDR3 length is 16 residues. V was clipped by 2 bases and J by 2 bases, with 12 bases between them. The DNA for the CDR3 is TGTGCCAGCAGCTTATTGAGCGGAGACAACACCGGGGAGCTGTTTTTT. Protein sequence: CASSLLSGDNTGELFF.

This clonotype was observed a handful of times. Compared with germline, one end of the junction differs, possibly owing to a read error. The rearrangement links TRBV29-1 to TRBJ2-3; 11 nucleotides match TRBD2. CDR1 is SQVTM and CDR2 is ANQGSEA in the germline V gene. The CDR3 is made up of 16 amino acids. CDR3 loop: CSAEETSGRRTDTQYF. The CDR3 bases are TGCAGCGCTGAAGAAACTAGCGGGAGAAGGACAGATACGCAGTATTTT.

In this sample, this clonotype turned up a few times. A junction end diverges from the germline sequence, so it may reflect a read error. The chain recombines TRBV18 with TRBJ1-3; D unclear. CDR1 KGHSH and CDR2 LQKENI come from the germline V gene. This CDR3 has 18 residues. The DNA for the CDR3 is TGTGCCAGCTCACCACCGGAGGGAATTACCGACTCTGAAAACACCATATATTTT. Translated: CASSPPEGITDSENTIYF.

This clonotype was seen repeatedly, ten times or more. The chain couples TRBV5-8 to TRBJ1-1, with D possibly TRBD1 on 5 matching bases. V was pared by 2 bases and J by 5 bases, with 10 bases between. This CDR3 has 13 amino acids. The germline gives CDR1 SGHTS, CDR2 YDEGEE. CDR3 nucleotides: TGTGCCAGCAGCTTCAGGGAGGGAACTGAAGCTTTCTTT. Its protein is CASSFREGTEAFF.